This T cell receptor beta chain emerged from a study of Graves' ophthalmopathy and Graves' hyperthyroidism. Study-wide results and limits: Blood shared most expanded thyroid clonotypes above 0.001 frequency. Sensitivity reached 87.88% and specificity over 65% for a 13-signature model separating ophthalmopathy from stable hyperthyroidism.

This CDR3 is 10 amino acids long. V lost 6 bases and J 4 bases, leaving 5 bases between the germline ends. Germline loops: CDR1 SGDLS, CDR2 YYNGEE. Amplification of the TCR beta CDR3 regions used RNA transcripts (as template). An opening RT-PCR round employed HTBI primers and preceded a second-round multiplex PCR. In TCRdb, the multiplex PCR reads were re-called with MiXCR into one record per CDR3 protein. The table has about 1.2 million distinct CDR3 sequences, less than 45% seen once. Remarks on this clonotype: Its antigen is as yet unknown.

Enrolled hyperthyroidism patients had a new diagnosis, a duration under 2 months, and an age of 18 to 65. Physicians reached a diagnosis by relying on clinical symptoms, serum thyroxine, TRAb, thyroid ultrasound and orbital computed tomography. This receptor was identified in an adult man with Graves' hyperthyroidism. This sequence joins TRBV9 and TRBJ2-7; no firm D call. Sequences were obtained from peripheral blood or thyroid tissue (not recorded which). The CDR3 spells CASNPYEQYF. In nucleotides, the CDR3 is TGTGCCAGCAACCCATACGAGCAGTACTTC.